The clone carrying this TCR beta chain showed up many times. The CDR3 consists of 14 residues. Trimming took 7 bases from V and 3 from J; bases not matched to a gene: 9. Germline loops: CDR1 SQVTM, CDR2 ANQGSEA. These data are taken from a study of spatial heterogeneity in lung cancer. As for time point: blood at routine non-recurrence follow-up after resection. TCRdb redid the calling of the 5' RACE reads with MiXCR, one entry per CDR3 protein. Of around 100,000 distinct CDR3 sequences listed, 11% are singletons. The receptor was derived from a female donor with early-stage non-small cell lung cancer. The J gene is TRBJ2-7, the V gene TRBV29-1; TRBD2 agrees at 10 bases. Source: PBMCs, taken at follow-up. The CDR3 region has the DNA TGCAGCGAACGTCGACTAGCGGGCCACTACGAGCAGTACTTC. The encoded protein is CSERRLAGHYEQYF.